Presented here are 27 T cell receptor beta chains from one specimen sequenced in a study of blood T cell repertoires in COVID-19. Profiled with immunoSEQ multiplex PCR; TCRdb holds only in-frame clones, not every one. The table has over 25,000 clones, roughly nine tenths seen once. The specimen sequenced was peripheral blood. Receptors originate from a human donor with active COVID-19. The donor label of this sample is uncertain.

The J gene is TRBJ1-1, the V gene TRBV6-5; 9 nucleotides agree with TRBD1. The length of the CDR3 is 16 residues. CDR1 and CDR2 from the germline V gene are MNHEY and SVGAGI. J was trimmed by 6 bases and V by 4 bases; bases with no gene match: 12. The CDR3 spells CASSFGQGIINAEAFF. The CDR3 DNA reads TGTGCCAGCAGTTTCGGACAGGGGATTATTAACGCTGAAGCTTTCTTT.

The genes are TRBV2 and TRBJ1-6; 10 nucleotides line up with TRBD1. Germline CDR1 and CDR2: SNHLY and FYNNEI. The CDR3 loop spans 15 amino acids. The junction had 6 bases not matched to a gene; V was cut back by 5 bases and J by 8 bases. The CDR3 spells CASSRHGQGDSPLHF. CDR3 DNA sequence: TGTGCCAGCAGTCGACACGGACAGGGGGATTCACCCCTCCACTTT.

The rearrangement links TRBV18 to TRBJ2-7; 9 nucleotides align to TRBD1. The J segment lost 4 bases and the V segment lost 6 bases, leaving 10 bases of the junction unmatched. This CDR3 contains 15 residues. In germline, CDR1 is KGHSH, CDR2 LQKENI. CDR3 coding DNA: TGTGCCAGCTCGGCCCCGGGACAGGGTAGGTACGAGCAGTACTTC. It encodes CASSAPGQGRYEQYF.

The rearrangement links TRBV7-8 to TRBJ2-5; 7 nucleotides align to TRBD2. J was trimmed by 5 bases and V by 1 base; bases with no gene match: 4. This CDR3 comprises 14 residues. Per the germline V gene, CDR1 is SGHVS and CDR2 is FQNEAQ. The CDR3 protein is CASSLGEGWETQYF. Here the CDR3 DNA reads TGTGCCAGCAGCTTAGGGGAGGGTTGGGAGACCCAGTACTTC.

The chain is built from TRBV7-2 and TRBJ2-7; D is ambiguous. Trimming removed 5 bases at V and 5 bases at J, with 16 bases between. There are 14 residues in the CDR3. The germline CDR1 and CDR2 sequences are SGHTA and FQGNSA. Written as DNA, the CDR3 is TGTGCCAGCAGCCCGCGAGAGAGGTTCCACGAGCAGTACTTC. Translation: CASSPRERFHEQYF.

The V call is TRBV30, the J call TRBJ1-2; the match to TRBD1 covers 7 bases. CDR1 GTSNPN and CDR2 SVGIG come from the germline V gene (reference sequence). The V and J ends lost 4 bases and 5 bases, in that order; junction bases with no gene match: 13. The CDR3 is 15 amino acids. DNA for the CDR3: TGTGCCTGGACTCAGGGGACAGCCGATACTTATGGCTACACCTTC. This sequence encodes CAWTQGTADTYGYTF.

This chain uses TRBV3-1 (or the pseudogene TRBV3-2) with TRBJ2-7; 12 bases align to TRBD2. The CDR3 contains 15 residues. The germline V gene encodes CDR1 LGHDT and CDR2 YNNKEL (reference sequence). Trimming cost V 1 base and J 5 bases; bases outside gene matches: 3. The CDR3 DNA reads TGTGCCAGCAGCCAAGGGACTAGCGGGGTCGACGAGCAGTACTTC. As protein: CASSQGTSGVDEQYF.

The CDR3 nucleotides read TGCAGTGCTAGTGGACTGAAACAAACCGGGGAGCTGTTTTTT. Translated: CSASGLKQTGELFF. This chain connects TRBV20-1 to TRBJ2-2; TRBD2 is a possible D gene (5 bases). V was cut by 3 bases and J by 5 bases, with 13 bases left in between. This CDR3 has 14 residues. The V gene's germline CDR1 is DFQATT and CDR2 SNEGSKA (reference sequence).

The chain carries TRBV7-2 and TRBJ2-2; TRBD2 aligns across 7 bases. Germline V gives CDR1 SGHTA, CDR2 FQGNSA. The V and J ends lost 1 base and 2 bases, in that order; junction bases with no gene match: 4. This CDR3 comprises 16 residues. CDR3 region: CASSLVAGANTGELFF. Written as DNA, the CDR3 is TGTGCCAGCAGCTTAGTAGCGGGTGCTAACACCGGGGAGCTGTTTTTT.

The chain's CDR3 is CARRARPKDEKLFF. The DNA of the CDR3 is TGTGCCAGAAGGGCGAGGCCTAAAGATGAAAAACTGTTTTTT. The chain couples TRBV5-3 to TRBJ1-4; D uncertain. TRBV5-3 is filed as an ORF, its function uncertain. Trimming took 5 bases from V and 6 from J, leaving 14 bases between them. The CDR3 spans 14 residues.

The rearrangement links TRBV6-5 to TRBJ2-7; tentative D call: TRBD1 (6 bases). In germline, CDR1 is MNHEY, CDR2 SVGAGI. This CDR3 contains 14 residues. The V end was cut by 6 bases, the J end by 0 bases, with 12 bases between. The CDR3 reads CASSPDSASYEQYF. In DNA form, the CDR3 reads TGTGCCAGCAGCCCGGACAGCGCCTCCTACGAGCAGTACTTC.

V gene TRBV2 combines with J gene TRBJ2-3; 12 nucleotides line up with TRBD2. CDR1 is SNHLY and CDR2 is FYNNEI in the germline V gene. V trimming: 6 bases; J trimming: 4 bases; junction bases outside the gene matches: 8. The CDR3 extends over 16 amino acids. CDR3 DNA sequence: TGTGCCAGCAGGATTCTAGCGGGGGGGCGGGCAGATACGCAGTATTTT. Residues: CASRILAGGRADTQYF.

This sequence joins TRBV9 and TRBJ2-4; tentatively, D is TRBD1 (5 bases). Trimming cost V 4 bases and J 0 bases, with 20 bases left between them. The CDR3 contains 18 residues. The germline V gene has CDR1 SGDLS and CDR2 YYNGEE. The chain's CDR3 is CASSTTSGPTIAKNIQYF. Written as DNA, the CDR3 is TGTGCCAGCAGCACAACGTCAGGGCCTACTATAGCCAAAAACATTCAGTACTTC.

The chain joins TRBV18 to TRBJ2-5; D possibly corresponds to TRBD1 (5 bases). The length of the CDR3 is 14 residues. Looked up from germline, CDR1 is KGHSH and CDR2 is LQKENI. Between the trimmed V and J ends, which lost 2 bases and 3 bases, there was a span of 10 bases. CDR3 in amino acids: CASSPGAAKETQYF. The CDR3 DNA reads TGTGCCAGCTCACCAGGGGCGGCTAAAGAGACCCAGTACTTC.

The chain joins TRBV5-1 to TRBJ1-4, with 9 bases aligning to TRBD1. V lost 4 bases to trimming and J lost 7 bases; unmatched junction nucleotides: 8. CDR1 is SGHRS, CDR2 YFSETQ, per germline. The CDR3 is 15 residues long. The CDR3 nucleotides are TGCGCCAGCAGCGCAACAGGGGGCTCGGGTGAAAAACTGTTTTTT. Its translation: CASSATGGSGEKLFF.

The chain uses TRBV24-1 and TRBJ2-3; TRBD2 aligns across 14 bases. The CDR3 has 15 amino acids. The V and J ends lost 3 bases and 7 bases, in that order; junction bases with no gene match: 2. Germline V lookup: CDR1 KGHDR, CDR2 SFDVKD. CDR3 DNA: TGTGCCACCAGTGATCGGACTAGCGGGAGGAATACGCAGTATTTT. Encoded protein: CATSDRTSGRNTQYF.

The chain carries TRBV27 and TRBJ2-2; 10 bases map to TRBD1. Unmatched junction bases numbered 5, after V lost 1 base and J lost 6 bases. CDR1 is MNHEY and CDR2 is SMNVEV in the germline V gene (reference sequence). The CDR3 runs to 16 residues. Written as DNA, the CDR3 is TGTGCCAGCAGTTTATTCTTCGGACAGGGGGCCGGGGAGCTGTTTTTT. Its translation: CASSLFFGQGAGELFF.

This chain connects TRBV5-1 to TRBJ1-1, with 7 bases matching TRBD1. Per germline, CDR1 SGHRS and CDR2 YFSETQ. This CDR3 is built from 16 residues. The V segment lost 2 bases and the J segment 0 bases; nucleotides outside the gene matches: 7. CDR3 in DNA: TGCGCCAGCAGCTTCTCAACAGGGGTCGTGAACACTGAAGCTTTCTTT. Encoded protein: CASSFSTGVVNTEAFF.

CDR3 protein: CSVEGPRFSGGMGNEQFF. In DNA form, the CDR3 reads TGCAGCGTTGAAGGCCCAAGGTTCAGCGGGGGAATGGGGAATGAGCAGTTCTTC. The chain combines TRBV29-1 with TRBJ2-1; 8 bases map to TRBD2. CDR3 length equals 18 residues. Germline-derived CDR1 and CDR2 are SQVTM and ANQGSEA. V dropped 1 base and J dropped 7; count of bases not matched to a gene: 18.

The rearrangement links TRBV2 to TRBJ2-7, with TRBD2 identical over 12 bases. CDR1 is SNHLY and CDR2 is FYNNEI in the germline V gene. There are 15 residues in the CDR3. With V trimmed by 6 bases and J by 0 bases, 3 bases remained unmatched. CDR3 residues: CASRRTSGASYEQYF. The CDR3 DNA reads as TGTGCCAGCAGGCGGACTAGCGGGGCCTCCTACGAGCAGTACTTC.

This clone was observed a single time. The chain recombines TRBV9 with TRBJ2-1, with 12 positions matching TRBD2. The CDR3 sequence is 17 residues long. Germline V lookup: CDR1 SGDLS, CDR2 YYNGEE. Unmatched junction bases numbered 10, after V lost 3 bases and J lost 6 bases. This chain's CDR3 is CASSALAGGLAGNEQFF. The CDR3 DNA sequence: TGTGCCAGCAGCGCACTAGCGGGAGGCCTCGCGGGCAATGAGCAGTTCTTC.

J is TRBJ1-6 and V is TRBV6-5; D is unclear. Germline CDR1 reads MNHEY; CDR2 reads SVGAGI. The CDR3 sequence is 13 residues long. Trimming removed 9 bases at V and 4 bases at J, with 10 bases between. CDR3 nucleotide sequence: TGTGCCAGTAGGGAGAATTATAATTCACCCCTCCACTTT. As protein: CASRENYNSPLHF.

J is TRBJ1-4 and V is TRBV7-2; D uncertain. Germline CDR1 is SGHTA and CDR2 is FQGNSA. Trimming removed 5 bases from V and 7 bases from J, with 11 bases in between. The CDR3 extends over 13 amino acids. DNA for the CDR3: TGTGCCAGCAGCGCGCGGCCCCTTGAAAAACTGTTTTTT. Amino acids: CASSARPLEKLFF. Drawing the rest from reference TRBV7-2 and TRBJ1-4, the complete variable domain is GAGVSQSPSNKVTEKGKDVELRCDPISGHTALYWYRQSLGQGLEFLIYFQGNSAPDKSGLPSDRFSAERTGGSVSTLTIQRTQQEDSAVYLCASSARPLEKLFFGSGTQLSVL.

This rearrangement joins TRBV7-7 to TRBJ2-1; a possible D gene is TRBD2 (6 bases). The CDR3 sequence is 16 residues long. Trimming shortened V by 1 base and J by 2 bases, and 12 bases separated the two germline ends. Germline CDR1 and CDR2: SSHAT and FNYEAQ (reference sequence). The CDR3 DNA reads as TGTGCCAGCAGCTTAGGGAGCGGCGGGACCTACAATGAGCAGTTCTTC. Translation: CASSLGSGGTYNEQFF.

This clone has just a few counts. V usage is TRBV6-5 and J usage is TRBJ1-2; the match to TRBD1 covers 12 bases. This CDR3 region has 13 residues. Looked up from germline, CDR1 is MNHEY and CDR2 is SVGAGI. V lost 8 bases to trimming and J lost 7 bases; unmatched junction nucleotides: 5. The CDR3 loop is CASLGQGALGYTF. The DNA for the CDR3 is TGTGCCAGCTTGGGACAGGGGGCTCTTGGCTACACCTTC.

The CDR3 DNA sequence: TGTGCCAGCAGTTTACGTTGGGGCGGACCCTACGAGCAGTACTTC. Translated: CASSLRWGGPYEQYF. The V gene is TRBV27, the J gene TRBJ2-7, with D maybe TRBD1 (5 bases). Trimming stripped 2 bases from V and 2 bases from J, with 13 bases between. This CDR3 contains 15 residues. The V gene's germline CDR1 is MNHEY and CDR2 SMNVEV (reference sequence).

J is TRBJ2-3 and V is TRBV7-2; 8 bases are shared with TRBD1. Germline V gives CDR1 SGHTA, CDR2 FQGNSA. CDR3 length: 13 amino acids. Losses at the gene ends were 6 bases for V and 6 bases for J; bases not matched to a gene: 5. CDR3 residues: CASSSDRDDTQYF. In DNA, the CDR3 is TGTGCCAGCAGTTCGGACAGGGATGATACGCAGTATTTT.